This is a list of T cell receptor beta chains from one sample in a study of cytomegalovirus exposure and HLA in healthy donors. TCRdb's copy holds only in-frame clones and misses some; the assay was immunoSEQ multiplex PCR. This table has some 90,000 clones, approximately 72% appearing once. The sequencing sample was made of PBMCs. The receptor set was obtained from a woman between 35 and 50 years old in good health and CMV-seronegative. CDR3s include the opening cysteine and the closing phenylalanine or tryptophan. D genes are given only for firm matches. Size is omitted from some rows. Given values are once, few, many or a class for expanded clones.

abundance	len	v_gene	j_gene	d_gene	CDR3aa	CDR3nt
.	13	TRBV7-2	TRBJ2-7	.	CASSLGYSYEQYF	TGTGCCAGCAGCTTAGGCTACTCCTACGAGCAGTACTTC
.	16	TRBV7-8	TRBJ1-3	.	CASSTRTAPSGNTIYF	TGTGCCAGCAGTACCAGGACAGCGCCGTCTGGAAACACCATATATTTT
once	16	TRBV27	TRBJ1-2	TRBD1	CASSFAGQGINYGYTF	TGTGCCAGCAGTTTTGCCGGACAGGGAATTAACTATGGCTACACCTTC
once	15	TRBV25-1	TRBJ2-5	.	CASSHPGQGRETQYF	TGTGCCAGCAGTCACCCAGGGCAGGGGCGGGAGACCCAGTACTTC
.	13	TRBV18	TRBJ1-1	.	CASSPEANTEAFF	TGTGCCAGCTCACCAGAAGCGAACACTGAAGCTTTCTTT
.	14	TRBV19	TRBJ2-1	.	CASMGGNTYNEQFF	TGTGCCAGTATGGGCGGGAACACCTACAATGAGCAGTTCTTC
.	13	TRBV18	TRBJ2-5	.	CASSPFGEETQYF	TGTGCCAGCTCACCCTTTGGAGAAGAGACCCAGTACTTC
.	13	TRBV4-2	TRBJ2-1	.	CASSQELGSQQFF	TGTGCCAGCAGCCAAGAACTCGGGAGCCAGCAGTTCTTC
.	14	TRBV6-5	TRBJ2-7	.	CASSRLLTHYEQYF	TGTGCCAGCAGCCGACTTTTAACCCACTACGAGCAGTACTTC
.	12	TRBV30	TRBJ2-5	.	CAWSEIGETQYF	TGTGCCTGGAGTGAAATCGGAGAGACCCAGTACTTC
.	14	TRBV28	TRBJ1-4	.	CASSAVATNEKLFF	TGTGCCAGCAGTGCAGTTGCAACTAATGAAAAACTGTTTTTT
.	11	TRBV5-6	TRBJ2-3	.	CASSSSVTQYF	TGTGCCAGCAGCTCTAGCGTTACGCAGTATTTT
.	15	TRBV29-1	TRBJ1-2	TRBD1	CSVDAGTGYSYGYTF	TGCAGCGTTGATGCCGGGACAGGGTATAGCTATGGCTACACCTTC
.	13	TRBV6-1	TRBJ1-1	.	CASSGQWDTEAFF	TGTGCCAGCAGTGGACAATGGGACACTGAAGCTTTCTTT
few	14	TRBV2	TRBJ2-3	.	CASKALEESDTQYF	TGTGCCAGCAAAGCGCTGGAGGAGTCAGATACGCAGTATTTT
.	14	TRBV5-1	TRBJ2-3	.	CASSLGHRSDTQYF	TGCGCCAGCAGCTTGGGTCACAGATCAGATACGCAGTATTTT
.	15	TRBV7-2	TRBJ2-1	TRBD2	CASSRRLAGGTGQFF	TGTGCCAGCAGCAGGAGACTAGCGGGAGGAACTGGGCAGTTCTTC
.	16	TRBV30	TRBJ1-3	.	CAWSSTGVRSGNTIYF	TGTGCCTGGAGTTCCACCGGGGTACGCTCTGGAAACACCATATATTTT
many	17	TRBV6-1	TRBJ2-1	TRBD2	CASSEPLAGRSYNEQFF	TGTGCCAGCAGTGAACCACTAGCGGGACGTTCCTACAATGAGCAGTTCTTC
.	16	TRBV19	TRBJ1-4	.	CASSILTGAGAEKLFF	TGTGCCAGTAGTATATTAACAGGTGCGGGGGCTGAAAAACTGTTTTTT
few	11	TRBV19	TRBJ1-1	.	CASAFGTEAFF	TGTGCCAGCGCGTTTGGCACTGAAGCTTTCTTT
.	16	TRBV28	TRBJ1-5	.	CASSPIQGLSNQPQHF	TGTGCCAGCAGTCCTATACAGGGTCTAAGCAATCAGCCCCAGCATTTT
few	12	TRBV4-2	TRBJ1-1	.	CASSQPGSEAFF	TGTGCCAGCAGCCAGCCAGGATCTGAAGCTTTCTTT
.	14	TRBV7-9	TRBJ1-2	.	CASSLQGANYGYTF	TGTGCCAGCAGCTTACAGGGTGCGAACTATGGCTACACCTTC
.	12	TRBV28	TRBJ2-1	.	CASSLGPSEQFF	TGTGCCAGCAGTTTAGGGCCGAGTGAGCAGTTCTTC
.	17	TRBV11-2	TRBJ2-7	TRBD2	CASSLLVSSGKNYEQYF	TGTGCCAGCAGCTTATTAGTATCTAGCGGTAAGAACTACGAGCAGTACTTC
.	13	TRBV7-2	TRBJ1-1	TRBD1	CASSRTGRTEAFF	TGTGCCAGCAGCCGGACAGGGCGGACTGAAGCTTTCTTT
.	13	TRBV27	TRBJ1-3	.	CASSWGAGNTIYF	TGTGCCAGCAGTTGGGGGGCTGGAAACACCATATATTTT
once	14	TRBV7-2	TRBJ1-2	.	CASSKGQGNYGYTF	TGTGCCAGCAGCAAAGGGCAGGGTAACTATGGCTACACCTTC
medium-sized	16	TRBV5-1	TRBJ2-2	.	CASSVGEVINTGELFF	TGCGCCAGCAGCGTAGGGGAAGTGATAAACACCGGGGAGCTGTTTTTT
.	14	TRBV6-4	TRBJ2-3	.	CASSEGLSTDTQYF	TGTGCCAGCAGTGAGGGCCTAAGCACAGATACGCAGTATTTT
.	13	TRBV5-1	TRBJ1-1	.	CASSLNVDSEAFF	TGCGCCAGCAGCTTGAACGTTGACAGCGAAGCTTTCTTT
.	13	TRBV7-6	TRBJ2-1	.	CASSYYRDGEQFF	TGTGCCAGCAGCTACTACAGGGACGGTGAGCAGTTCTTC
.	13	TRBV10-2	TRBJ1-2	TRBD1	CASSLDRAVGYTF	TGCGCCAGCAGTTTGGACAGGGCAGTTGGCTACACCTTC
.	15	TRBV13	TRBJ2-1	TRBD2	CASSSQREVLNEQFF	TGTGCCAGCAGCTCCCAGCGGGAGGTCTTAAATGAGCAGTTCTTC
.	13	TRBV27	TRBJ2-1	.	CASSNSLYNEQFF	TGTGCCAGCAGTAACAGCTTGTACAATGAGCAGTTCTTC
.	15	TRBV6-1	TRBJ2-5	.	CASSEGAGGSETQYF	TGTGCCAGCAGTGAGGGGGCTGGGGGTTCAGAGACCCAGTACTTC
once	14	TRBV14	TRBJ2-7	TRBD2	CASSLLAGSYEQYF	TGTGCCAGCTCCCTGCTAGCGGGCTCCTACGAGCAGTACTTC
.	15	TRBV27	TRBJ2-7	TRBD2	CASSPLAGGNYEQYF	TGTGCCAGCAGTCCGTTAGCGGGAGGCAACTACGAGCAGTACTTC
few	14	TRBV2	TRBJ1-5	.	CASSEGRLNQPQHF	TGTGCCAGCAGTGAGGGCAGACTAAATCAGCCCCAGCATTTT
.	14	TRBV28	TRBJ2-5	TRBD2	CASELRGGKETQYF	TGTGCCAGCGAACTTCGGGGGGGCAAAGAGACCCAGTACTTC
once	15	TRBV7-2	TRBJ1-2	.	CASSPGRAGLYGYTF	TGTGCCAGCAGCCCGGGTCGGGCAGGGTTGTATGGCTACACCTTC
.	15	TRBV19	TRBJ2-7	.	CASSYSASPAGEQYF	TGTGCCAGTAGTTATAGCGCCTCACCCGCGGGGGAGCAGTACTTC
.	15	TRBV11-2	TRBJ2-7	TRBD2	CASSLDGGGSYEQYF	TGTGCCAGCAGCTTAGACGGCGGGGGCTCCTACGAGCAGTACTTC
.	13	TRBV6-1	TRBJ2-7	TRBD2	CASILAGVGEQYF	TGTGCCAGCATACTAGCGGGAGTTGGTGAGCAGTACTTC
.	16	TRBV5-1	TRBJ2-7	TRBD2	CASSPEAGALSYEQYF	TGCGCCAGCAGCCCCGAAGCGGGGGCCCTTTCCTACGAGCAGTACTTC
.	15	TRBV6-6	TRBJ1-5	TRBD1	CASSLPGQGNQPQHF	TGTGCCAGCAGCCTCCCGGGACAGGGGAATCAGCCCCAGCATTTT
.	14	TRBV27	TRBJ1-1	.	CASSLDRTNTEAFF	TGTGCCAGCAGTTTAGACAGAACGAACACTGAAGCTTTCTTT
.	14	TRBV5-1	TRBJ1-4	.	CASSSGVTNEKLFF	TGCGCCAGCAGTTCAGGGGTGACTAATGAAAAACTGTTTTTT
.	13	TRBV7-9	TRBJ2-5	.	CASSLQGQETQYF	TGTGCCAGCAGCTTACAGGGACAAGAGACCCAGTACTTC